What follows describes a single T cell receptor (beta chain). The sample originates from a study of blood T cell repertoires in COVID-19. The wider study: Samples representing acute and convalescent COVID-19 were sourced from the United States, Italy and Spain.

This CDR3 comprises 17 residues. Per the study methods: Reference gene primer amplification gave nucleated cell count estimates. Clones were read by immunoSEQ multiplex PCR, and TCRdb kept only the in-frame ones, dropping some. V and J calls and clone size come straight from that table; D and trimming were deduced from the DNA. The sample includes 65,000 to 90,000 clones, approximately 89% of them seen just once. The sequenced material came from peripheral blood. The TCR originated in an elderly woman with acute or convalescent COVID-19. This chain joins TRBV21-1 and TRBJ1-5; TRBD1 is the table's D call, not checked against the DNA. TRBV21-1 is a documented pseudogene. For the CDR3, the DNA is TGTGCCAGCAGCAAGGGCATCCCGAACCATAGCAATCAGCCCCAGCATTTT. It translates to CASSKGIPNHSNQPQHF.